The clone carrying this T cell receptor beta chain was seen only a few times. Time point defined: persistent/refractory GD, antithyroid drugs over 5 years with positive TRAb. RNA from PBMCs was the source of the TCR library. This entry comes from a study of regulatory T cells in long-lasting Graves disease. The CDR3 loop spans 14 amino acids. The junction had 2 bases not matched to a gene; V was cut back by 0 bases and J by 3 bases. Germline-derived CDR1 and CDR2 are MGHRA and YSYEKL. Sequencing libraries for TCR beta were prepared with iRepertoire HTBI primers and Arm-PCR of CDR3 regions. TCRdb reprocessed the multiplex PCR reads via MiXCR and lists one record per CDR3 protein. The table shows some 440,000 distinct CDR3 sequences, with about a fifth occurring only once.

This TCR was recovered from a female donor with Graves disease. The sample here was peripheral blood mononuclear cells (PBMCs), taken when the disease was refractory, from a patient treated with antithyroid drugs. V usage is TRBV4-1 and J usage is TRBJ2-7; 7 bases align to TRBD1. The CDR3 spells CASSQDGTDYEQYF. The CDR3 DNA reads TGCGCCAGCAGCCAAGATGGGACAGACTACGAGCAGTACTTC.